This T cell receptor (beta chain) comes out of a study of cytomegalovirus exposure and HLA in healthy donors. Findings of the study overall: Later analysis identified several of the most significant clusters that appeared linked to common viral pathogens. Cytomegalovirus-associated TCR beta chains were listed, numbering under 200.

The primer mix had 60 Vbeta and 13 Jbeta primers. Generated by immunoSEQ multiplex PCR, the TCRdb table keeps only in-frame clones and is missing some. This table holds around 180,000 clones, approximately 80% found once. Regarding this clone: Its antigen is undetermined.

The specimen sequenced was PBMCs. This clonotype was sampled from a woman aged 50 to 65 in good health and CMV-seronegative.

CDR3 sequence: CASSPDAGGDTEAFF. CDR3 nucleotides: TGTGCCAGCTCACCCGACGCCGGCGGGGACACTGAAGCTTTCTTT. The chain is built from TRBV18 and TRBJ1-1; D unclear. Germline V CDR1 and CDR2: KGHSH, LQKENI. The germline V and J ends were trimmed by 3 bases and 3 bases, with 14 bases remaining between them. The CDR3 runs to 15 residues.